One sample yielded the 26 T cell receptor beta chains listed below, sequenced in a study of blood T cell repertoires in COVID-19. TCRdb keeps only in-frame clones here, not all; method: immunoSEQ multiplex PCR. The sample comprises some 120,000 clones, 65% to 90% of which are singletons, and over 25% rests with the top ten. Sequenced: peripheral blood. The source of these receptors is an elderly woman with acute or convalescent COVID-19.

The J gene is TRBJ1-6, the V gene TRBV3-1 (or the pseudogene TRBV3-2); TRBD1 is a possible D gene (5 bases). The V gene lost 1 base and the J gene lost 8 bases, with 15 bases spanning the gap. This CDR3 spans 16 amino acids. Germline CDR1 reads LGHDT; CDR2 reads YNNKEL (reference sequence). The CDR3 loop is CASSQAGQGADSPLHF. CDR3 sequence (DNA): TGTGCCAGCAGCCAAGCAGGGCAGGGCGCGGATTCACCCCTCCACTTT.

The chain uses TRBV18 and TRBJ2-1; D is unclear. The CDR3 length is 13 residues. The germline V gene encodes CDR1 KGHSH and CDR2 LQKENI. V was pared by 3 bases and J by 7 bases, with 10 bases between. Written as DNA, the CDR3 is TGTGCCAGCTCACCTTATATTGTGAATGAGCAGTTCTTC. Its protein is CASSPYIVNEQFF.

In its sample, this clone was seen once. The V call is TRBV28, the J call TRBJ1-2; TRBD1 is a possible D gene (6 bases). This CDR3 contains 13 residues. Trimming removed 5 bases at V and 8 bases at J, with 15 bases between. CDR1 is MDHEN, CDR2 SYDVKM, per germline. In DNA, the CDR3 is TGTGCCAGCAGTGCACAGGGCCTCTGGGGCTACACCTTC. It translates to CASSAQGLWGYTF.

This chain connects TRBV10-3 to TRBJ1-2; a possible D gene is TRBD1 (6 bases). The CDR3 is made up of 14 amino acids. V dropped 3 bases and J dropped 5 bases, with 13 bases sitting between them. Germline assignment: CDR1 ENHRY and CDR2 SYGVKD. Here the CDR3 DNA reads TGTGCCATCAGTGACCTCCAGGGGCCTTATGGCTACACCTTC. Translating it yields CAISDLQGPYGYTF.

This chain links TRBV18 with TRBJ2-1; 7 bases line up with TRBD2. The CDR3 sequence is 16 residues long. V shed 3 bases, J shed 3 bases, and the junction held 8 bases outside the gene matches. Germline V gives CDR1 KGHSH, CDR2 LQKENI. Written as DNA, the CDR3 is TGTGCCAGCTCACCTTTGACTAGCAAATTCTACAATGAGCAGTTCTTC. Amino acids: CASSPLTSKFYNEQFF.

This clone was observed a handful of times. The chain is built from TRBV25-1 and TRBJ2-7, with 9 bases matching TRBD2. After removal of 1 base from V and 1 base from J, the junction contained 2 bases not matched to a gene. CDR3 length: 15 residues. Germline-derived CDR1 and CDR2 are MGHDK and SYGVNS. CDR3 residues: CASSEFAGGSYEQYF. CDR3 DNA sequence: TGTGCCAGCAGTGAATTTGCGGGGGGGTCCTACGAGCAGTACTTC.

The chain uses TRBV12-5 and TRBJ1-1; D is unclear. Germline assignment: CDR1 LGHNT and CDR2 FRNRAP. Trimming stripped 6 bases from V and 3 bases from J, with 11 bases between. This CDR3 spans 13 amino acids. Written as DNA, the CDR3 is TGTGCTAGTGGCCTTGCCGGGGACACTGAAGCTTTCTTT. Its protein is CASGLAGDTEAFF.

The chain links TRBV5-6 to TRBJ1-6; 8 bases are a match to TRBD1. The CDR3 has 14 residues. CDR1 SGHDT and CDR2 YYEEEE come from the germline V gene. V shed 4 bases, J shed 10 bases, and the junction held 7 bases outside the gene matches. CDR3 nucleotide sequence: TGTGCCAGCAGCGCAACAGGGGGTTACTCACCCCTCCACTTT. Its protein product is CASSATGGYSPLHF.

The CDR3 loop reads CASSRRQGRGQETQYF. DNA of the CDR3: TGTGCCAGCAGCCGCCGACAGGGTAGGGGACAAGAGACCCAGTACTTC. J is TRBJ2-5 and V is TRBV3-1 (or the pseudogene TRBV3-2); TRBD1 agrees at 7 bases. Germline lookup yields CDR1 LGHDT and CDR2 YNNKEL (reference sequence). V shed 4 bases, J shed 2 bases, and the junction held 10 bases outside the gene matches. The CDR3 consists of 16 residues.

The rearrangement joins TRBV15 to TRBJ1-3; D not certain. The V end was cut by 0 bases, the J end by 7 bases, with 4 bases between. Germline values: CDR1 LNHNV, CDR2 YYDKDF (reference sequence). This CDR3 spans 12 amino acids. CDR3 residues: CATSRDRNTIYF. Here the CDR3 DNA reads TGTGCCACCAGCAGAGATCGGAACACCATATATTTT.

The chain combines TRBV5-1 with TRBJ1-1; 8 bases map to TRBD1. The V and J ends lost 0 bases and 7 bases, in that order; junction bases with no gene match: 5. The CDR3 covers 14 residues. From germline, CDR1 is SGHRS and CDR2 YFSETQ. The CDR3 protein is CASSLEKTGDEAFF. Written as DNA, the CDR3 is TGCGCCAGCAGCTTGGAGAAGACAGGGGATGAAGCTTTCTTT.

The chain is built from TRBV5-1 and TRBJ2-3; 9 bases are shared with TRBD1. Germline CDR1 SGHRS, CDR2 YFSETQ. The CDR3 spans 14 residues. Losses at the gene ends were 4 bases for V and 6 bases for J; bases not matched to a gene: 6. Here the CDR3 reads CASSPGQGFDTQYF. The CDR3 nucleotides are TGCGCCAGCAGCCCGGGACAGGGTTTCGATACGCAGTATTTT.

The rearrangement links TRBV12-2 to TRBJ1-4; TRBD1 was called by the table and not checked on the DNA. TRBV12-2 is given as a pseudogene. The CDR3 is made up of 17 amino acids. In DNA form, the CDR3 reads TGTGCAAGTCGCCTAAGGGACAGGAAAGCAACTAATGAAAAACTGTTTTTT. Protein: CASRLRDRKATNEKLFF.

V gene TRBV11-3 combines with J gene TRBJ1-1; perhaps TRBD1 as D (5 bases). Trimming took off 6 bases at V and 2 bases at J, with 16 bases between the two ends. In germline, CDR1 is SGHNT, CDR2 YENEEA. There are 15 residues in the CDR3. The CDR3 loop reads CASSPRGGINTEAFF. CDR3 sequence (DNA): TGTGCCAGCAGTCCGCGGGGGGGGATTAACACTGAAGCTTTCTTT.

V usage is TRBV5-4 and J usage is TRBJ2-5; D may be TRBD1 (6 bases). The CDR3 spans 15 residues. From germline, CDR1 is SGHNT and CDR2 YYREEE (reference sequence). The V and J ends lost 2 bases and 5 bases respectively, with 16 bases between them. In DNA, the CDR3 is TGTGCCAGCAGCTTTACTCAACAGGGTCGGGAGACCCAGTACTTC. This gives the protein CASSFTQQGRETQYF.

The chain uses TRBV7-6 and TRBJ2-3; no clear D gene. The germline gives CDR1 SGHVS, CDR2 FNYEAQ. V was pared by 2 bases and J by 4 bases, with 13 bases between. The length of the CDR3 is 15 residues. CDR3 DNA sequence: TGTGCCAGCAGCTTACTTAACTCAAAAGCAGATACGCAGTATTTT. Residues: CASSLLNSKADTQYF.

V gene TRBV29-1 combines with J gene TRBJ2-1; D possibly corresponds to TRBD2 (5 bases). Germline CDR1 reads SQVTM; CDR2 reads ANQGSEA. The CDR3 has 13 residues. V lost 3 bases and J lost 4, with 10 bases in between. The chain's CDR3 is CSVEGGWYNEQFF. CDR3 bases: TGCAGCGTTGAGGGCGGGTGGTACAATGAGCAGTTCTTC.

This chain joins TRBV19 and TRBJ1-3, with no clear D. The CDR3 contains 13 residues. Trimming pared 1 base from V and 4 bases from J, leaving 5 bases between. The V gene's germline CDR1 is LNHDA and CDR2 SQIVND (reference sequence). The CDR3 coding sequence is TGTGCCAGTAGTATAGTGGAGGGAAACACCATATATTTT. As protein: CASSIVEGNTIYF.

The V call is TRBV11-3, the J call TRBJ1-1, with D maybe TRBD1 (6 bases). V lost 3 bases and J lost 4, with 9 bases in between. CDR3 length: 13 amino acids. In germline, CDR1 is SGHNT, CDR2 YENEEA. Here the CDR3 DNA reads TGTGCCAGCAGCTTCCGGGACACCACTGAAGCTTTCTTT. Its protein is CASSFRDTTEAFF.

V is TRBV4-3 and J is TRBJ1-2; 9 bases are a match to TRBD1. The junction had 8 bases not matched to a gene; V was cut back by 4 bases and J by 8 bases. CDR1 LGHNA and CDR2 YSLEER come from the germline V gene. The CDR3 extends over 14 amino acids. The CDR3 spells CASSLVGQGSGYTF. The CDR3 coding sequence is TGCGCCAGCAGCCTTGTGGGACAGGGTTCGGGCTACACCTTC.

The V call is TRBV4-2, the J call TRBJ1-6; no firm D call. The V end was cut by 5 bases, the J end by 9 bases, with 14 bases between. Germline CDR1 and CDR2: LGHNA and YNFKEQ. The CDR3 is 14 residues long. The CDR3 region has the DNA TGTGCCAGCAGCGACGACGGGTCGCGTTCACCCCTCCACTTT. This gives the protein CASSDDGSRSPLHF.

The chain is built from TRBV3-1 (or the pseudogene TRBV3-2) and TRBJ1-3, with D unclear. This CDR3 comprises 15 residues. Trimming pared 2 bases from V and 0 bases from J, leaving 8 bases between. The V gene's germline CDR1 is LGHDT and CDR2 YNNKEL (reference sequence). Here the CDR3 reads CASSQHSGSGNTIYF. CDR3 DNA sequence: TGTGCCAGCAGCCAACACAGCGGCTCTGGAAACACCATATATTTT.

The J gene is TRBJ1-1, the V gene TRBV2; D ambiguous. CDR3 size: 13 residues. V was cut by 5 bases and J by 5 bases, with 12 bases left in between. Germline CDR1 reads SNHLY; CDR2 reads FYNNEI. The DNA of the CDR3 is TGTGCCAGCAGTCAGAATCCGGGGACTGAAGCTTTCTTT. Its translation is CASSQNPGTEAFF.

The rearrangement joins TRBV10-3 to TRBJ2-3; TRBD2 matches at 7 bases. Trimming took 6 bases from V and 0 from J; bases not matched to a gene: 12. Germline V gene data show CDR1 as ENHRY and CDR2 as SYGVKD. The CDR3 runs 17 residues. The CDR3 DNA reads TGTGCCATCAGGGGGGAGGGGACCGATACTAGCACAGATACGCAGTATTTT. Its protein is CAIRGEGTDTSTDTQYF.

The chain couples TRBV2 to TRBJ1-2; no clear D gene. Per germline, CDR1 SNHLY and CDR2 FYNNEI. The CDR3 consists of 15 residues. Trimming stripped 4 bases from V and 4 bases from J, with 16 bases between. The CDR3 loop is CASSALAGRIYGYTF. The CDR3 DNA reads TGTGCCAGCAGTGCTCTTGCGGGCAGAATCTATGGCTACACCTTC.

The chain joins TRBV11-2 to TRBJ2-1, with a weak D call TRBD2 (6 bases). With 5 bases removed from V and 7 bases from J, the gap between germline ends came to 15 bases. Germline CDR1 reads SGHAT; CDR2 reads FQNNGV. The CDR3 extends over 14 amino acids. The CDR3 sequence is CASSPGTVWNEQFF. In nucleotides, the CDR3 is TGTGCCAGCAGCCCCGGGACTGTGTGGAATGAGCAGTTCTTC.